Below are 20 T cell receptor beta chains sequenced from a single sample in a study of cytomegalovirus exposure and HLA in healthy donors. Primers for the PCR totalled 60 Vbeta and 13 Jbeta. Produced via immunoSEQ multiplex PCR; TCRdb's table is partial and in-frame only. The sample contains more than 200,000 clones, more than 75% of which appear only once. What was sequenced was PBMCs. Every receptor here comes from a man between 40 and 49 years old in good health and CMV-seropositive.

The rearrangement uses TRBV10-2 and TRBJ2-6; 8 nucleotides align to TRBD2. CDR1 and CDR2 (germline): WSHSY, SAAADI. V shed 7 bases and J 4 bases; nucleotides not matched to a gene: 6. The CDR3 contains 15 residues. The CDR3: CASKDSGIGANVLTF. CDR3 DNA sequence: TGCGCCAGCAAGGATAGCGGGATAGGGGCCAACGTCCTGACTTTC.

A note on this clone: The sample contains more than one DNA sequence encoding this CDR3. CDR3 coding DNA: TGTGCCAGTAGTATAGGGGCAGGGAACACTGAAGCTTTCTTT. Encoded protein: CASSIGAGNTEAFF. J is TRBJ1-1 and V is TRBV19; D remains ambiguous. Per the germline V gene, CDR1 is LNHDA and CDR2 is SQIVND (reference sequence). This CDR3 has 14 amino acids. Trimming took 1 base from V and 1 from J, leaving 7 bases between them.

This chain joins TRBV29-1 and TRBJ2-7; 7 positions agree with TRBD2. The CDR3 has 14 residues. Germline V gene data show CDR1 as SQVTM and CDR2 as ANQGSEA. Germline trimming cut 4 bases from V and 4 bases from J; bases unmatched to any gene: 10. CDR3 sequence reads: CSVGEAGKGYEQYF. CDR3 DNA sequence: TGCAGCGTTGGCGAAGCGGGGAAGGGGTACGAGCAGTACTTC.

The chain has TRBV5-1 and TRBJ1-2; D call uncertain. V shed 8 bases and J shed 8 bases, with 10 bases lying between them. The CDR3 loop spans 10 amino acids. Germline CDR1 reads SGHRS; CDR2 reads YFSETQ. Here the CDR3 reads CARTRGGYTF. In nucleotides, the CDR3 is TGCGCCAGGACGAGAGGCGGCTACACCTTC.

The V and J genes are TRBV6-6 and TRBJ2-3; 7 bases fit TRBD2. The germline V gene encodes CDR1 MNHNY and CDR2 SVGAGI (reference sequence). The CDR3 extends over 15 amino acids. V shed 2 bases and J 0 bases; nucleotides not matched to a gene: 2. CDR3 sequence: CASSYLAASTDTQYF. The CDR3 DNA reads as TGTGCCAGCAGTTACCTAGCGGCTAGCACAGATACGCAGTATTTT.

The genes are TRBV7-3 and TRBJ2-3; D perhaps matches TRBD2 (6 bases). The V gene lost 4 bases and the J gene lost 4 bases, with 9 bases spanning the gap. CDR3 length equals 13 residues. Germline V gene lookup returns CDR1 SGHTA and CDR2 FQGTGA. CDR3 region: CASSSTGADTQYF. The CDR3 DNA sequence: TGTGCCAGCAGCTCGACGGGGGCAGATACGCAGTATTTT.

V is TRBV19 and J is TRBJ1-3; D remains unclear. CDR3 length equals 14 residues. Germline assignment: CDR1 LNHDA and CDR2 SQIVND (reference sequence). The V gene lost 6 bases and the J gene lost 3 bases, with 12 bases spanning the gap. CDR3 in DNA: TGTGCCAGTAGGCCACGGGGTAATGGAAACACCATATATTTT. Protein: CASRPRGNGNTIYF.

This clone was seen more than once but under ten times. CDR3 nucleotides: TGTGCCAGCAGCACCGGGACAGTGAACACCGGGGAGCTGTTTTTT. Translation gives CASSTGTVNTGELFF. The chain links TRBV9 to TRBJ2-2; 7 nucleotides align to TRBD1. This CDR3 is built from 15 residues. J lost 1 base, V lost 4 bases, and 4 bases had no gene match. Germline V CDR1 and CDR2: SGDLS, YYNGEE.

DNA for the CDR3: TGTGCCAGCAGTGGGCGGGGGGTAGATACGCAGTATTTT. Translation gives CASSGRGVDTQYF. The V call is TRBV6-1, the J call TRBJ2-3; 8 nucleotides align to TRBD2. Losses at the gene ends were 4 bases for V and 5 bases for J; bases not matched to a gene: 2. The V gene's germline CDR1 is MNHNS and CDR2 SASEGT. This CDR3 is built from 13 residues.

CDR3 region: CASSQEPGQNTEAFF. The DNA of the CDR3 is TGTGCCAGCAGCCAAGAACCGGGACAGAACACTGAAGCTTTCTTT. The V and J genes are TRBV7-9 and TRBJ1-1; D may be TRBD1 (6 bases). CDR3 length: 15 amino acids. Deletions cut 5 bases from V and 1 base from J, with 14 bases between. Germline V gene sequence: CDR1 SEHNR, CDR2 FQNEAQ (reference sequence).

The chain employs TRBV9 and TRBJ2-1; 13 positions match TRBD2. CDR1 and CDR2 from the germline V gene are SGDLS and YYNGEE. The J segment lost 6 bases and the V segment lost 2 bases, leaving 2 bases of the junction unmatched. The CDR3 runs to 15 residues. CDR3 residues: CASSVGLAGSNEQFF. CDR3 DNA: TGTGCCAGCAGCGTGGGACTAGCGGGATCCAATGAGCAGTTCTTC.

J is TRBJ1-5 and V is TRBV9; TRBD1 matches 11 bases. CDR1 is SGDLS, CDR2 YYNGEE, per germline. CDR3 length equals 14 residues. The V gene end was trimmed by 5 bases and the J gene end by 5 bases; junction bases not matched to a gene: 3. The CDR3 DNA follows: TGTGCCAGCAGGGGGGACAGGGGGTATCAGCCCCAGCATTTT. Protein: CASRGDRGYQPQHF.

This rearrangement joins TRBV5-4 to TRBJ2-5; maybe TRBD2 (5 bases). V was clipped by 2 bases and J by 4 bases, with 15 bases between them. CDR1 is SGHNT and CDR2 is YYREEE in the germline V gene (reference sequence). The CDR3 runs to 15 residues. The CDR3 loop is CASSFHNEGGETQYF. The CDR3, as DNA: TGTGCCAGCAGCTTCCATAACGAAGGAGGAGAGACCCAGTACTTC.

The chain uses TRBV5-4 and TRBJ2-3, with TRBD2 identical over 10 bases. The germline CDR1 and CDR2 sequences are SGHNT and YYREEE (reference sequence). The CDR3 loop spans 14 amino acids. Trimming cost V 2 bases and J 4 bases; bases outside gene matches: 1. The CDR3 nucleotides read TGTGCCAGCAGCTTAAGCGGGGGGGCAGATACGCAGTATTTT. It is translated as CASSLSGGADTQYF. The variable domain in full, with the rest retrieved from reference TRBV5-4 and TRBJ2-3, is ETGVTQSPTHLIKTRGQQVTLRCSSQSGHNTVSWYQQALGQGPQFIFQYYREEENGRGNFPPRFSGLQFPNYSSELNVNALELDDSALYLCASSLSGGADTQYFGPGTRLTVL.

Comment on this clone: One end of the junction is discordant with germline, which a read error may explain. The rearrangement joins TRBV6-1 to TRBJ1-1, with TRBD1 identical over 8 bases. This CDR3 contains 14 residues. Per the germline V gene, CDR1 is MNHNS and CDR2 is SASEGT. The DNA of the CDR3 is TGTGCCAGCAGTGTGGGACAGGTGAAAACTGAAGCTTTCTTT. This translates into CASSVGQVKTEAFF.

This sequence joins TRBV6-5 and TRBJ2-1, with 9 bases aligning to TRBD2. The CDR3 totals 15 residues. CDR1 and CDR2 (germline): MNHEY, SVGAGI. With V trimmed by 4 bases and J by 2 bases, 3 bases remained unmatched. CDR3: CASSLAGEAYNEQFF. In nucleotides, the CDR3 is TGTGCCAGCAGTTTAGCGGGAGAGGCCTACAATGAGCAGTTCTTC.

This rearrangement joins TRBV10-2 to TRBJ2-1, with 8 bases identical to TRBD2. The CDR3 spans 15 residues. V shed 0 bases and J 8 bases; nucleotides not matched to a gene: 6. Germline V gene data show CDR1 as WSHSY and CDR2 as SAAADI. The CDR3 DNA is TGCGCCAGCAGTGAGTCCAGCGGGAGTGGCTATGAGCAGTTCTTC. Translated: CASSESSGSGYEQFF.

The chain joins TRBV19 to TRBJ2-1; 9 bases match TRBD2. The CDR3 totals 19 residues. Losses at the gene ends were 0 bases for V and 0 bases for J; bases not matched to a gene: 9. Germline CDR1 LNHDA, CDR2 SQIVND (reference sequence). The CDR3 is CASSIEASGARRSYNEQFF. The CDR3, as DNA: TGTGCCAGTAGTATAGAGGCTAGCGGGGCCCGCCGCTCCTACAATGAGCAGTTCTTC.

The rearrangement uses TRBV4-1 and TRBJ1-1; D is unclear. Germline assignment: CDR1 MGHRA and CDR2 YSYEKL. V was shortened by 5 bases and J by 0 bases, with 13 bases between the two germline ends. This CDR3 is 15 amino acids long. The CDR3 bases are TGCGCCAGCAGCGAAACGGGAACACTGAACACTGAAGCTTTCTTT. Amino acid sequence: CASSETGTLNTEAFF.

This chain connects TRBV29-1 to TRBJ1-2; D may be TRBD1 (6 bases). Deletions cut 2 bases from V and 4 bases from J, with 14 bases between. Per germline, CDR1 SQVTM and CDR2 ANQGSEA. CDR3 length: 14 residues. The DNA for the CDR3 is TGCAGCGTTGAATTTGGGGGCGCGATCTATGGCTACACCTTC. Residues: CSVEFGGAIYGYTF.